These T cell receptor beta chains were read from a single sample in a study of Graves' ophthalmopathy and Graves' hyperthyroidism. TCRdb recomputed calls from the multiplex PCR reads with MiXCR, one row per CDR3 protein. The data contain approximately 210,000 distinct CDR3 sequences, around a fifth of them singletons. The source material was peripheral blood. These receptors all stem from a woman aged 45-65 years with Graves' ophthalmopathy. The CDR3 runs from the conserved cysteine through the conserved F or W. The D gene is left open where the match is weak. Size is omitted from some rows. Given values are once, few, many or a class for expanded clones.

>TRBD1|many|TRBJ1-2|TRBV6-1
TGTGCCAGCAGTGATACGAAGACAGGGGGATATGGCTACACCTTC
CASSDTKTGGYGYTF
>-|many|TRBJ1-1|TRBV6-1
TGTGCCAGCAGTGAAGGGATTGGGAGCAGTGAAGCTTTCTTT
CASSEGIGSSEAFF
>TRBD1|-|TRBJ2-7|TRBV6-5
TGTGCCAGCATTAAACAGGGGCTGGGGGAGCAGTACTTC
CASIKQGLGEQYF
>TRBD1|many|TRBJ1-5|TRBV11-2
TGTGCCAGCAGCCTGGACAGGGTTCAGCCCCAGCATTTT
CASSLDRVQPQHF
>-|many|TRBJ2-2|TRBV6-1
TGTGCCAGCAGTGAAGGGAGTAGCTACACCGGGGAGCTGTTTTTT
CASSEGSSYTGELFF
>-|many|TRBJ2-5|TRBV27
TGTGCCAGCAACGAGGGACAATCACAAGAGACCCAGTACTTC
CASNEGQSQETQYF
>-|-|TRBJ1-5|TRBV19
TGTGCCAGTAGTATACGTGCTTTCAGTCCGGCAGCGAATAGCAATCAGCCCCAGCATTTT
CASSIRAFSPAANSNQPQHF
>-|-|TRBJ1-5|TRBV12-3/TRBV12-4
TGTGCCAGCAGTTTAACAAACGATCAGCCCCAGCATTTT
CASSLTNDQPQHF
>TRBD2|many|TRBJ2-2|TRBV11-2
TGTGCCAGCAGCTTTGGTCTAGCGGGAGGGTACACCGGGGAGCTGTTTTTT
CASSFGLAGGYTGELFF
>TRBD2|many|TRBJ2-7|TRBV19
TGTGCCAGTAAATACGGGAGGGGCTCCTACGAGCAGTACTTC
CASKYGRGSYEQYF
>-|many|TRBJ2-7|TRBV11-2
TGTGCCAGCAGCTTACTTGGCGACGAGCAGTACTTC
CASSLLGDEQYF
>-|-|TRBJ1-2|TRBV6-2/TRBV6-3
TGTGCCAGCAGACCGAGGACTGAGGGAGGCTACACCTTC
CASRPRTEGGYTF
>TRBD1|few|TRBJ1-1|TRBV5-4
TGTGCCAGCAGCTTCTACAGGGGGAACACTGAAGCTTTCTTT
CASSFYRGNTEAFF
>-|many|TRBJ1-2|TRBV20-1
TGCAGTGCTAGAGTGGGGGAGAATGGCTACACCTTC
CSARVGENGYTF
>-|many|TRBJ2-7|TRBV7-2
TGTGCCAGCAATCAGGATTTTAGCTCCTACGAGCAGTACTTC
CASNQDFSSYEQYF
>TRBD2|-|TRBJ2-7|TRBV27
TGTGCCAGCAGGAGGAGCACGGGAGGGCTGGGGGAGCAGTACTTC
CASRRSTGGLGEQYF
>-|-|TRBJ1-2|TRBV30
TGTGCCTGGAGTGTGGGTTACACCACTGGCTACACCTTC
CAWSVGYTTGYTF
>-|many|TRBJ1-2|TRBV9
TGTGCCAGCAGCGTAGAAGAGGGGCACAGCTATGGCTACACCTTC
CASSVEEGHSYGYTF
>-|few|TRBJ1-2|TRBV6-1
TGTGCCAGCAGTGACGCGGGGTCGTCGACGGTCGGCTACACCTTC
CASSDAGSSTVGYTF
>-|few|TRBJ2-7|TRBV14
TGTGCCAGCAGCCAGGGCTCGAAGCAGTACTTC
CASSQGSKQYF
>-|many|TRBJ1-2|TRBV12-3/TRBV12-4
TGTGCCAGCAGTTTAACCCTGGGAGGCAGGGACTATGGCTACACCTTC
CASSLTLGGRDYGYTF
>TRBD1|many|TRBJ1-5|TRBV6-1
TGTGCCAGCAGCGAAACTGGGACAGGGAAATGGCCCCAGCATTTT
CASSETGTGKWPQHF
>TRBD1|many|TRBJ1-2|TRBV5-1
TGCGCCAGCAGCTCGACAGGGGGTGCTAACTATGGCTACACCTTC
CASSSTGGANYGYTF
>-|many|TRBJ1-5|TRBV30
TGTGCCTGGAGTGTAACAGCAAATCAGCCCCAGCATTTT
CAWSVTANQPQHF
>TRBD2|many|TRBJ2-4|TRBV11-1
TGTGCCAGCAGCCCTGGACTAGCGGACCGCAAAAACATTCAGTACTTC
CASSPGLADRKNIQYF
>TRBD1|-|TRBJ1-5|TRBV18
TGTGCCAGCTCACCACGACAGGGCGGCAATAGCAATCAGCCCCAGCATTTT
CASSPRQGGNSNQPQHF
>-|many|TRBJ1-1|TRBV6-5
TGTGCCAGCGGTAATAGGGTGGGTGAAGCTTTCTTT
CASGNRVGEAFF
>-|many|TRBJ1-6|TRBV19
TGTGCCAGTAGTATAGGGGGCTTACCCCTCCACTTT
CASSIGGLPLHF
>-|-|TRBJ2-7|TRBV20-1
TGCAGTGCTGGACGACTCGAGGGCAGGTACGAGCAGTACTTC
CSAGRLEGRYEQYF
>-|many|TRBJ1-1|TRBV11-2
TGTGCCAGCAGCTTAACCCAGGTACAGGGTTCGGCTTTCTTT
CASSLTQVQGSAFF
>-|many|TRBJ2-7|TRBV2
TGTGCCAGCAGTGACGGCGGGATGCGGTACGAGCAGTACTTC
CASSDGGMRYEQYF
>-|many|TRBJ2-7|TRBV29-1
TGCAGCGTTGTAAGGGACAACCTCTCCTACGAGCAGTACTTC
CSVVRDNLSYEQYF
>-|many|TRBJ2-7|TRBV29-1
TGCAGCGGTGCCGCGGGACTCCAATACGAGCAGTACTTC
CSGAAGLQYEQYF
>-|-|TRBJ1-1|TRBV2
TGTGCCAGCAGTGATGAGGGGGGAAAAGCTTTCTTT
CASSDEGGKAFF
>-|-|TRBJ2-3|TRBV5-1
TGCGCCAGCAGCTTGGCTGGTTGGATTAGCACAGATACGCAGTATTTT
CASSLAGWISTDTQYF
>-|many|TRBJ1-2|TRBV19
TGTGCCAGTAGTGTTACAGGACTCTATGGCTACACCTTC
CASSVTGLYGYTF
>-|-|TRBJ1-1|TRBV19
TGTGCCAGTAGTATTCCCGGGACAACCAACACTGAAGCTTTCTTT
CASSIPGTTNTEAFF
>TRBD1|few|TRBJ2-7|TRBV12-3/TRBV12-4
TGTGCCAGCAGTTTCCGACAGGGTAGGATCTACGAGCAGTACTTC
CASSFRQGRIYEQYF
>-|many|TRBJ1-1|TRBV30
TGTGCCTGGAGTGCCCTCATGACGGGGGAAGCTTTCTTT
CAWSALMTGEAFF
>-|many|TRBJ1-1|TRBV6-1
TGTGCCAGCAGCCCCCAGTTGAACACTGAAGCTTTCTTT
CASSPQLNTEAFF
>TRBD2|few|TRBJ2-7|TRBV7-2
TGTGCCAGCAGTTGGACTAGCGGGAGTAGGAACGAGCAGTACTTC
CASSWTSGSRNEQYF
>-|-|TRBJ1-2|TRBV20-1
TGCAGTGCTAGAGGGGTTGGCTACACCTTC
CSARGVGYTF
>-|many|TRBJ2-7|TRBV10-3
TGTGCCACCAGGCCCGGCGTCTCCTACGAGCAGTACTTC
CATRPGVSYEQYF
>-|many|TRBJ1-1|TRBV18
TGTGCCAGCTCACCACGGGACTACACTGAAGCTTTCTTT
CASSPRDYTEAFF
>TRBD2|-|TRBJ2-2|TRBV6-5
TGTGCCAGCAGTTTAGCGGGAATCGGGGAGATGTTTTTT
CASSLAGIGEMFF
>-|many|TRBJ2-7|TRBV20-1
TGCAGCGCGATACATCCGGCAGGGAAAACCTACGAGCAGTACTTC
CSAIHPAGKTYEQYF
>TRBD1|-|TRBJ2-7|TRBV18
TGTGCCAGCCAGACAGGGTTGGAGCAGTACTTC
CASQTGLEQYF
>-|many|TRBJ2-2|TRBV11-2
TGTGCCAGCAGCTCCCCGTTGCGAAAAGGCACCGGGGAGCTGTTTTTT
CASSSPLRKGTGELFF
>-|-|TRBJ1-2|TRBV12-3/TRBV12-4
TGTGCCAGCAATCCCGGGACGGCAGCCCATGGCTACACCTTC
CASNPGTAAHGYTF
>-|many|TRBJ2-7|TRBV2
TGTGCCAGCTCGTTAACGGCCTCCTACGAGCAGTACTTC
CASSLTASYEQYF
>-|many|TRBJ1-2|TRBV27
TGTGCCAGCAGTCCCCTGGTGGGGGATTCTGGCTACACCTTC
CASSPLVGDSGYTF
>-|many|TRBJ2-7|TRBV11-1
TGTGCCAGCAGCTTAGAAGGCATTCCCTCCTACGAGCAGTACTTC
CASSLEGIPSYEQYF
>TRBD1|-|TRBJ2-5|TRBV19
TGTGCCAGTAGTCCCAGGACAGGGGGCGTAAGGGAGACCCAGTACTTC
CASSPRTGGVRETQYF
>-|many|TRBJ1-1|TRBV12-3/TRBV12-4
TGTGCCAGCAGTGAGGAGATGAACACTGAAGCTTTCTTT
CASSEEMNTEAFF
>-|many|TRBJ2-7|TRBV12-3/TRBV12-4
TGTGCCAGCAATCCCGGTGGGCCCTCCTACGAGCAGTACTTC
CASNPGGPSYEQYF
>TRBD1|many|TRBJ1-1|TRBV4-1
TGCGCCAGCAGCCAGTCGGTACAGGGGACCACTGAAGCTTTCTTT
CASSQSVQGTTEAFF
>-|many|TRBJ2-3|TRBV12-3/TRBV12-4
TGTGCCAGCAGTTTGACTAGATCAGATACGCAGTATTTT
CASSLTRSDTQYF
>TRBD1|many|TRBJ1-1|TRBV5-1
TGCGCCAGCAGCTCCCATCCGGGACAGGTGAACACTGAAGCTTTCTTT
CASSSHPGQVNTEAFF
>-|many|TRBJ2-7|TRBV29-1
TGCAGCGTTCAGGTCCACGAGCAGTACTTC
CSVQVHEQYF
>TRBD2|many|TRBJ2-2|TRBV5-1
TGCGCCAGCGTCAGAGGTAGCGGGGCCGCGAACACCGGGGAGCTGTTTTTT
CASVRGSGAANTGELFF